Each of the 22 T cell receptor beta chains below was sequenced from the same sample in a study of monozygotic twins with inflammatory bowel disease. TCRdb reprocessed the 5' RACE reads and stores each CDR3 protein as one record, lacking DNA. The data show approximately 400,000 distinct CDR3 sequences, and the top ten clones hold 2% to 3%. Input material: blood. The receptors here all came from a human donor with ulcerative colitis or Crohn's disease, or a healthy co-twin of an affected twin (not recorded which).

The chain recombines TRBV6-5 with TRBJ2-7. CDR1 and CDR2 (germline): MNHEY, SVGAGI. CDR3 length: 13 residues. This chain's CDR3 is CASSYTSSYEQYF.

This chain links TRBV5-6 with TRBJ1-4. The CDR3 is 13 amino acids. The germline gives CDR1 SGHDT, CDR2 YYEEEE. The CDR3 sequence is CASSPGYNEKLFF.

The V call is TRBV10-3, the J call TRBJ2-3; no DNA is available, so the TRBD2 call from TCRdb remains unchecked. The CDR3 spans 16 residues. Germline loops: CDR1 ENHRY, CDR2 SYGVKD. The CDR3 region is CAIGGGLAGSSDTQYF.

The chain carries TRBV10-3 and TRBJ2-7; TCRdb returns TRBD1, unconfirmable since there is no DNA. From germline, CDR1 is ENHRY and CDR2 SYGVKD. This CDR3 comprises 14 residues. The CDR3 region is CAISRGTGNYEQYF.

The chain links TRBV30 to TRBJ2-7. The CDR3 extends over 15 amino acids. Germline CDR1 reads GTSNPN; CDR2 reads SVGIG (reference sequence). The CDR3 protein is CAWSVPATGGYEQYF.

The chain couples TRBV7-2 to TRBJ2-3; absent DNA, TCRdb's TRBD1 call cannot be checked. The CDR3 covers 15 residues. CDR1 is SGHTA, CDR2 FQGNSA, per germline. CDR3 region: CASSMRGTSTDTQYF.

The rearrangement links TRBV5-5 to TRBJ2-7; TCRdb picks TRBD1, but there is no DNA to check that call. CDR1 SGHKS and CDR2 YYEKEE come from the germline V gene (reference sequence). This CDR3 has 14 residues. CDR3 amino acids: CASSIRDGPYEQYF.

The chain couples TRBV2 to TRBJ2-1. The CDR3 runs to 14 residues. The V gene's germline CDR1 is SNHLY and CDR2 FYNNEI. The CDR3 sequence is CASSDVSSYNEQFF.

The V call is TRBV6-2 or TRBV6-3, the J call TRBJ2-4; TCRdb indicates TRBD2, and absent DNA this call remains unverified. The CDR3 runs 19 residues. CDR1 and CDR2 from the germline V gene are MNHEY and SVGEGT. This CDR3 reads CASTLAGEGLSYGKNIQYF.

The chain combines TRBV12-3 or TRBV12-4 with TRBJ2-3; the TRBD2 assignment by TCRdb is unverifiable without DNA. The CDR3 contains 19 residues. The CDR3 is CASRPGTSGRPSVADTQYF.

V gene TRBV18 combines with J gene TRBJ2-1; lacking DNA, the TRBD2 call made by TCRdb goes unchecked. The germline CDR1 and CDR2 sequences are KGHSH and LQKENI. This CDR3 has 19 residues. The chain's CDR3 is CASSPPSTGLAVSYNEQFF.

The CDR3 loop is CASSYGKISGGRGEQYF. This chain connects TRBV13 to TRBJ2-7; TCRdb returns TRBD2, unconfirmable since there is no DNA. From germline, CDR1 is PRHDT and CDR2 FYEKMQ (reference sequence). The CDR3 is 17 amino acids. Full variable domain (remainder filled in from reference TRBV13 and TRBJ2-7): AAGVIQSPRHLIKEKRETATLKCYPIPRHDTVYWYQQGPGQDPQFLISFYEKMQSDKGSIPDRFSAQQFSDYHSELNMSSLELGDSALYFCASSYGKISGGRGEQYFGPGTRLTVT.

The V gene is TRBV20-1, the J gene TRBJ2-5; no DNA is available, so the TRBD1 call from TCRdb remains unchecked. The CDR3 totals 15 residues. Germline V lookup: CDR1 DFQATT, CDR2 SNEGSKA (reference sequence). CDR3 in amino acids: CSALPTTGGSETQYF.

This chain uses TRBV7-9 with TRBJ2-1; there is no DNA to check the TCRdb D call of TRBD2. Germline V gene lookup returns CDR1 SEHNR and CDR2 FQNEAQ (reference sequence). The CDR3 totals 13 residues. The chain's CDR3 is CASVEAGGNEQFF. The full variable domain, in which reference TRBV7-9 and TRBJ2-1 provide the parts outside the CDR3, is DTGVSQNPRHKITKRGQNVTFRCDPISEHNRLYWYRQTLGQGPEFLTYFQNEAQLEKSRLLSDRFSAERPKGSFSTLEIQRTEQGDSAMYLCASVEAGGNEQFFGPGTRLTVL.

The chain uses TRBV5-4 and TRBJ2-7; the D call from TCRdb, TRBD2, cannot be confirmed without DNA. Germline CDR1 reads SGHNT; CDR2 reads YYREEE (reference sequence). The CDR3 totals 15 residues. CDR3 in amino acids: CASSLSAGGQNEQYF.

This chain joins TRBV28 and TRBJ2-7; the TCRdb call, TRBD1, lacks DNA for checking. The CDR3 totals 14 residues. Per germline, CDR1 MDHEN and CDR2 SYDVKM. The CDR3 spells CASRDRGGAYEQYF.

The chain employs TRBV7-8 and TRBJ2-1. This CDR3 comprises 12 residues. CDR1 is SGHVS and CDR2 is FQNEAQ in the germline V gene. This CDR3 is CASSSPMREQFF.

V is TRBV30 and J is TRBJ1-5. CDR1 is GTSNPN and CDR2 is SVGIG in the germline V gene (reference sequence). The CDR3 extends over 13 amino acids. Here the CDR3 reads CAWSFDSNQPQHF.

The chain employs TRBV4-1 and TRBJ1-2; TCRdb reports TRBD1, a call that lacks DNA to check it against. The CDR3 is made up of 14 amino acids. Germline V CDR1 and CDR2: MGHRA, YSYEKL. This chain's CDR3 is CASSQGAGSYGYTF.

J is TRBJ1-6 and V is TRBV27; TCRdb picks TRBD1, but there is no DNA to check that call. The V gene's germline CDR1 is MNHEY and CDR2 SMNVEV (reference sequence). The length of the CDR3 is 17 residues. CDR3 amino acids: CASSHQQGEEDNSPLHF.

This chain uses TRBV2 with TRBJ2-1; the D call of TRBD1 rests on TCRdb alone, since no DNA is present to check it. Per germline, CDR1 SNHLY and CDR2 FYNNEI. The CDR3 covers 14 residues. The chain's CDR3 is CASRFGTVGGEQFF.

This chain joins TRBV5-1 and TRBJ2-2; TCRdb's D call of TRBD1 is untestable without DNA. Germline CDR1 and CDR2: SGHRS and YFSETQ. This CDR3 is 13 amino acids long. The CDR3 loop is CASIGEGTGELFF.